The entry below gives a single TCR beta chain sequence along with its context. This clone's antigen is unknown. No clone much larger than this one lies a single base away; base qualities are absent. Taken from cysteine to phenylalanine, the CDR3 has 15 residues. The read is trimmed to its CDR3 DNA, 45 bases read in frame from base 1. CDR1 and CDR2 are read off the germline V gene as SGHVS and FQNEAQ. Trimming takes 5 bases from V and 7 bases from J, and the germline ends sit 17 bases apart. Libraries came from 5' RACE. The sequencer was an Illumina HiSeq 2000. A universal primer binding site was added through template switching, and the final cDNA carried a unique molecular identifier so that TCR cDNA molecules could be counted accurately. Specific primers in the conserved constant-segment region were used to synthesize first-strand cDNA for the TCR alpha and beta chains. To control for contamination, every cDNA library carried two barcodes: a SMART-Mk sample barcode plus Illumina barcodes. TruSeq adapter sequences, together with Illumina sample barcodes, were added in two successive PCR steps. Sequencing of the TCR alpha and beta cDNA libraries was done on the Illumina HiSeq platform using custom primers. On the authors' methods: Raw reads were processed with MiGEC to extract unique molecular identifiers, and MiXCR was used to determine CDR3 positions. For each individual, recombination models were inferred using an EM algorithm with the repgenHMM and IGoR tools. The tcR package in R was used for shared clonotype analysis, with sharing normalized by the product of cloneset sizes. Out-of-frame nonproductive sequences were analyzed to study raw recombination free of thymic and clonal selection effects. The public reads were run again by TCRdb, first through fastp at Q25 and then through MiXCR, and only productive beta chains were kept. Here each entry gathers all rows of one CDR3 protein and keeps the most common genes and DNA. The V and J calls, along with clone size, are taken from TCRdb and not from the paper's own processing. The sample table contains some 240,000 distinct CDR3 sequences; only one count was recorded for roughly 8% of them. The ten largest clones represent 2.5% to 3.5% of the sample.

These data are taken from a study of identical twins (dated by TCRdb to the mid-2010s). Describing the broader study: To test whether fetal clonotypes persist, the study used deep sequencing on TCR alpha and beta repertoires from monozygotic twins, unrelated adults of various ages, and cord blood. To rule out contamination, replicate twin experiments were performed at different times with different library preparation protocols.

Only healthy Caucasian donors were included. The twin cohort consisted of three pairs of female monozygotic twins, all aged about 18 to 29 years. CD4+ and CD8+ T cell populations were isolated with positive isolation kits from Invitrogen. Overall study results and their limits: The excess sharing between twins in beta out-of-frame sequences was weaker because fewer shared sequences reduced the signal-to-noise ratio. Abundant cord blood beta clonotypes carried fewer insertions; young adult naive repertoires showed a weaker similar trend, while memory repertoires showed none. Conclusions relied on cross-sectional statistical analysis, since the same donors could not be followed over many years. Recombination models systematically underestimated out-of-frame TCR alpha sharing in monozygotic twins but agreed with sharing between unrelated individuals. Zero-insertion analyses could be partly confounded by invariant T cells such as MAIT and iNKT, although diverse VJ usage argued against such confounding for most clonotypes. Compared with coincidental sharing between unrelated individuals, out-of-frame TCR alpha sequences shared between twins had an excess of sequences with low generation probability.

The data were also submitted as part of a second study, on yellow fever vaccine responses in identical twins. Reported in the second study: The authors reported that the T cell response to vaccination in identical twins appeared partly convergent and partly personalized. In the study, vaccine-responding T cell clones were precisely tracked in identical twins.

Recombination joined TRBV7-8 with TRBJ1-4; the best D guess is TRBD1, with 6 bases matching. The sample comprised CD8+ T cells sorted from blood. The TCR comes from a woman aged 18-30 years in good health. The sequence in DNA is TGTGCCAGCAGCACTTACAGGGATAGATTTGAAAAACTGTTTTTT. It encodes CASSTYRDRFEKLFF.